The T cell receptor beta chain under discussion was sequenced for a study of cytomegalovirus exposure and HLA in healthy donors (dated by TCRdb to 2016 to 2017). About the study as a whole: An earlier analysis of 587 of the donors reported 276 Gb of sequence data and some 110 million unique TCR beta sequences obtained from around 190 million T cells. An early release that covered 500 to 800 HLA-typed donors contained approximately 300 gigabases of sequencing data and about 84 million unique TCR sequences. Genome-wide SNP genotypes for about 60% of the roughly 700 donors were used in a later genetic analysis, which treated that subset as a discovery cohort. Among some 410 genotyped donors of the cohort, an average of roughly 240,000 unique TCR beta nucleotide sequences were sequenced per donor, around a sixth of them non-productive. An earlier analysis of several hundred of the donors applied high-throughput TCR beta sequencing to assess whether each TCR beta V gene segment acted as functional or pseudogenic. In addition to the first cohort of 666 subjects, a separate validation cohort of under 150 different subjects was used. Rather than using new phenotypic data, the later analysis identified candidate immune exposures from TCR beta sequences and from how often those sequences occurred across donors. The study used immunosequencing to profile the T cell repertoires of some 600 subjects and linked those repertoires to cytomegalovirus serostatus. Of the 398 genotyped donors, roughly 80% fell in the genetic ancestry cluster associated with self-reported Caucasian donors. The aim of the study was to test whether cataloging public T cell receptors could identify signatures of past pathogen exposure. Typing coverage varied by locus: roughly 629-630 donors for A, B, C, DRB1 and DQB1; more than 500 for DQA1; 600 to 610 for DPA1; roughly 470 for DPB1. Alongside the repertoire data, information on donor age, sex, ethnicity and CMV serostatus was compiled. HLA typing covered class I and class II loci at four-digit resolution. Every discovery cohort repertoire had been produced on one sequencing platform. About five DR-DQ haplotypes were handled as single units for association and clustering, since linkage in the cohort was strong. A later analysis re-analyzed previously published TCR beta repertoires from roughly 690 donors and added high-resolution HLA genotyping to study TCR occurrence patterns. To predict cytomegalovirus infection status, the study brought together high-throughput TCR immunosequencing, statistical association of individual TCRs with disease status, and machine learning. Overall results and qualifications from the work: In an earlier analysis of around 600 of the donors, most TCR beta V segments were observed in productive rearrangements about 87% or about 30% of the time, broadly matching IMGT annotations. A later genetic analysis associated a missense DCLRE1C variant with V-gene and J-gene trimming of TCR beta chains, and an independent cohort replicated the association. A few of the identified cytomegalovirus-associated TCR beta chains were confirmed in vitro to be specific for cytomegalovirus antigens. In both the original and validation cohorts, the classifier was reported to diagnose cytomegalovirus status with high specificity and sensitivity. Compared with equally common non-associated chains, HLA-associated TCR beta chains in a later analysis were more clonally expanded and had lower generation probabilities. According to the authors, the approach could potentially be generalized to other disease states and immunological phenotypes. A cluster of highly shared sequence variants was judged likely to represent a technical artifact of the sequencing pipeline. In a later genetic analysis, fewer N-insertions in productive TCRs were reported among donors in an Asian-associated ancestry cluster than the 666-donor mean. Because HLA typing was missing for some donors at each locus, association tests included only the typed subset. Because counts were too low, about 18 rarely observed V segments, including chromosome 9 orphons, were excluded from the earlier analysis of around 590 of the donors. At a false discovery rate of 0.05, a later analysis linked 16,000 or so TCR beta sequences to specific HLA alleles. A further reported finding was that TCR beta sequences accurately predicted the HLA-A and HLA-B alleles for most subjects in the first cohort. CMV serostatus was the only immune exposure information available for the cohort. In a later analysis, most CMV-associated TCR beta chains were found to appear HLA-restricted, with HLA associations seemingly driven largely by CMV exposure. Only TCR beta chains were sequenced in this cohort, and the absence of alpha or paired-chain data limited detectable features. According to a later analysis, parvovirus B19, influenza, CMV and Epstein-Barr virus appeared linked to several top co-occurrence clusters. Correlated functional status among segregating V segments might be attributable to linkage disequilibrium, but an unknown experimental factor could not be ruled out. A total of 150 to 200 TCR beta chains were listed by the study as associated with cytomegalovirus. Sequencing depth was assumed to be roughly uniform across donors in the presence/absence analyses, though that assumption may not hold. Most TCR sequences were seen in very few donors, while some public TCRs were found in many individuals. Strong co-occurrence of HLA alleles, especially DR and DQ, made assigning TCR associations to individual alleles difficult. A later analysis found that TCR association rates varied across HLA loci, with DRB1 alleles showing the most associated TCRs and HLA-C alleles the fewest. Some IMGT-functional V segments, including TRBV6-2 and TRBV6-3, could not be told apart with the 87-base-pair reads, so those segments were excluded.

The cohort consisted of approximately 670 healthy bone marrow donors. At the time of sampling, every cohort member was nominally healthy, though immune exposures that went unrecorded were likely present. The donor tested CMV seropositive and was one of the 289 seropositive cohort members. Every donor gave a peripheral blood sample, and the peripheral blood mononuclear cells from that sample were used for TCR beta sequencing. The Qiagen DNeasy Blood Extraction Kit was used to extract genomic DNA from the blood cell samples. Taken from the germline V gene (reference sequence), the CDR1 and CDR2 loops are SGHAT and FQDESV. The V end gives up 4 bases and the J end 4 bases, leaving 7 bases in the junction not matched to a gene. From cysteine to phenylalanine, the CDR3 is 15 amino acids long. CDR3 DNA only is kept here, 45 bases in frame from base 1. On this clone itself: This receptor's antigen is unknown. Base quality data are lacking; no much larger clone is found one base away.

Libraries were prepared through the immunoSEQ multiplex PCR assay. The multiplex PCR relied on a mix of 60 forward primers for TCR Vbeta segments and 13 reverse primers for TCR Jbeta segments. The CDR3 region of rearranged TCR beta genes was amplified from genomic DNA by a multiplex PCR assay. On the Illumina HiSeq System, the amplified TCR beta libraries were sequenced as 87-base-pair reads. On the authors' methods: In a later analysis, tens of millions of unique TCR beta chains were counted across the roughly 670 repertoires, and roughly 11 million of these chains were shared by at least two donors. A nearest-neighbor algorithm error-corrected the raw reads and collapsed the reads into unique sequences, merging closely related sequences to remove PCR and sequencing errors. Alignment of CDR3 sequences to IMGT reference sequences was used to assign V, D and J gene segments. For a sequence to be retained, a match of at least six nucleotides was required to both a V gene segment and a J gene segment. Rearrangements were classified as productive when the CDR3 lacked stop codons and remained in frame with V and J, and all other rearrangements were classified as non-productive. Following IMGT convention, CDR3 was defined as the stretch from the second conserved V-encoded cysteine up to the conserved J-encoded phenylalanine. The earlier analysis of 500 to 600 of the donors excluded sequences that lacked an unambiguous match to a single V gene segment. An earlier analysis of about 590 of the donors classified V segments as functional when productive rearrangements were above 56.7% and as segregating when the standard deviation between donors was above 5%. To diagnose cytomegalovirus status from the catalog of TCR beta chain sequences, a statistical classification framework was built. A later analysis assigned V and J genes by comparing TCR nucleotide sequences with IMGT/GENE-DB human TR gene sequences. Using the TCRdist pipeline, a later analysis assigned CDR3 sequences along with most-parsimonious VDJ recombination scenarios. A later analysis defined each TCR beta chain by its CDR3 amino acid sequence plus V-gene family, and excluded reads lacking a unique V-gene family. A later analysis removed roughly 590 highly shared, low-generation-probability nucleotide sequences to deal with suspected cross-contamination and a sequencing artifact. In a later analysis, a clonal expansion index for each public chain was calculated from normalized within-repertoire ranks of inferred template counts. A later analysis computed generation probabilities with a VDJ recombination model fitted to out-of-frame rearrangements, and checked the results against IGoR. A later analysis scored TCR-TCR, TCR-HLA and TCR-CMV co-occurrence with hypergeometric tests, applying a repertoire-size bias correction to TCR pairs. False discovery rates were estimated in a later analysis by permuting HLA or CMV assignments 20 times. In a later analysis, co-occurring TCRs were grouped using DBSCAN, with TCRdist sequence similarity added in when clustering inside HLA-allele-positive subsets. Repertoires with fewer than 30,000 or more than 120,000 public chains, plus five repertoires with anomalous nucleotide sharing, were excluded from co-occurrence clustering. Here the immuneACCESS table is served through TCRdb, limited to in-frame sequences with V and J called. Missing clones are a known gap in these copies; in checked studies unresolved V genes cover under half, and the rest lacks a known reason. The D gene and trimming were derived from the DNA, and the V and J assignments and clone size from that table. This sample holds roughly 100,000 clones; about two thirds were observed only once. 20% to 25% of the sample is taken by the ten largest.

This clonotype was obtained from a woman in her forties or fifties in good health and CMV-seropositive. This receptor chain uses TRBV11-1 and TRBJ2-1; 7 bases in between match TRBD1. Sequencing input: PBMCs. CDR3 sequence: CASSSGGRGYNEQFF. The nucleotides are TGTGCCAGCAGCTCTGGCGGCAGGGGGTACAATGAGCAGTTCTTC.